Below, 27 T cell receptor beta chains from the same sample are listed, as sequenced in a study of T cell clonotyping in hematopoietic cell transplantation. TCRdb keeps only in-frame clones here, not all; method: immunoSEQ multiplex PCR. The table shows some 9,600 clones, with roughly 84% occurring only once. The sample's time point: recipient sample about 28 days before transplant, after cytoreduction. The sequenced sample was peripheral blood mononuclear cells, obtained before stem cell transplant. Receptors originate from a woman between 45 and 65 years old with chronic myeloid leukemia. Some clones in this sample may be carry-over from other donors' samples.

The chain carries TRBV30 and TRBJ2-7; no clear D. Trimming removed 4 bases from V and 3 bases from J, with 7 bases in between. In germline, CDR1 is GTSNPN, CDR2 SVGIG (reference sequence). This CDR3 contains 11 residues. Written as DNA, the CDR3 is TGTGCCTGGACAGACAACTACGAGCAGTACTTC. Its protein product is CAWTDNYEQYF.

The DNA of the CDR3 is TGTGCCAGCAGTTTTGACACCCTAAGGGGGGCGACCCAGTACTTC. Protein sequence: CASSFDTLRGATQYF. The chain links TRBV28 to TRBJ2-5; D may be TRBD1 or TRBD2 (6 bases each). The ends were cut back, 3 bases at V and 7 bases at J, with 18 bases in the middle. The CDR3 runs 15 residues. Germline CDR1 is MDHEN and CDR2 is SYDVKM.

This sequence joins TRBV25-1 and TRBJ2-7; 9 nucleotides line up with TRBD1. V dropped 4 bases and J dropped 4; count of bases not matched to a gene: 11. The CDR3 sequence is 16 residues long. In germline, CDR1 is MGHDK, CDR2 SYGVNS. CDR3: CASSASPGQGIYEQYF. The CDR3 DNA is TGTGCCAGCAGTGCATCCCCGGGACAGGGAATATACGAGCAGTACTTC.

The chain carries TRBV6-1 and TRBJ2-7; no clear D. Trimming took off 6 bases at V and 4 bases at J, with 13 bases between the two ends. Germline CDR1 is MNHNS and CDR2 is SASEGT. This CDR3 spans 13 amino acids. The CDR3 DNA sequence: TGTGCCAGCAGGGTGGGTGGTTCTTACGAGCAGTACTTC. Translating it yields CASRVGGSYEQYF.

The CDR3 DNA sequence: TGTGCCAGCAGTGAAGCGCTCTCGCGGGGAGGTGAGCAGTTCTTC. Translation gives CASSEALSRGGEQFF. J is TRBJ2-1 and V is TRBV2; D is perhaps TRBD2 (6 bases). Germline loops: CDR1 SNHLY, CDR2 FYNNEI. The CDR3 has 15 residues. With 0 bases removed from V and 9 bases from J, the gap between germline ends came to 15 bases.

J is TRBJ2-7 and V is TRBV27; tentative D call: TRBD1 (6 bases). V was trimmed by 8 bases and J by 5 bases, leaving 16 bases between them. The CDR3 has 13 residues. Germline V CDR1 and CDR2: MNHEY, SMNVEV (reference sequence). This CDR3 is CASGPTGRDEQYF. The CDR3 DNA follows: TGTGCCAGCGGTCCGACAGGAAGGGACGAGCAGTACTTC.

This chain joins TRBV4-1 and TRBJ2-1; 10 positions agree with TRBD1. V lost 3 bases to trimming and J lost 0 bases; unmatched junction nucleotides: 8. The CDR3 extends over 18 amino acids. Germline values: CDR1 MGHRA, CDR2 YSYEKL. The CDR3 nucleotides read TGCGCCAGCAGCCAGGAAGACAGGGGGCCGAGCTCCTACAATGAGCAGTTCTTC. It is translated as CASSQEDRGPSSYNEQFF.

The CDR3 coding sequence is TGTGCCAGCAGCCAAGAACCTAGCGTAGGCACAGATACGCAGTATTTT. It is translated as CASSQEPSVGTDTQYF. The chain is built from TRBV4-2 and TRBJ2-3, with TRBD2 as a possible D gene (6 bases). The CDR3 contains 16 residues. The germline V and J ends were trimmed by 0 bases and 1 base, with 11 bases remaining between them. From germline, CDR1 is LGHNA and CDR2 YNFKEQ.

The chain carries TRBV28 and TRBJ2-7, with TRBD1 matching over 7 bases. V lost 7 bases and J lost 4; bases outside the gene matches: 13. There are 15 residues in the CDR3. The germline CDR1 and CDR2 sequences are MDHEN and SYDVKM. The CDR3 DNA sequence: TGTGCCAGCACCCCAAGCGGCAGGGGGAGTTACGAGCAGTACTTC. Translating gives CASTPSGRGSYEQYF.

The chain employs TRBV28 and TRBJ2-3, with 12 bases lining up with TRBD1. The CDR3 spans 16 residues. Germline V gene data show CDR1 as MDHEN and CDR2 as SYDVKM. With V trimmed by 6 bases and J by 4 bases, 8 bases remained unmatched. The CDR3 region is CASRSPGQGAADTQYF. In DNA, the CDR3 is TGTGCCAGCAGATCCCCGGGACAGGGGGCGGCAGATACGCAGTATTTT.

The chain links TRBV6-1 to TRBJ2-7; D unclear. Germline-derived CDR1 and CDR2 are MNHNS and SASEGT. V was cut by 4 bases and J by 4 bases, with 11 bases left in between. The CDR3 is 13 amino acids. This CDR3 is CASSVEHSYEQYF. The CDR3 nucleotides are TGTGCCAGCAGTGTAGAGCACAGTTACGAGCAGTACTTC.

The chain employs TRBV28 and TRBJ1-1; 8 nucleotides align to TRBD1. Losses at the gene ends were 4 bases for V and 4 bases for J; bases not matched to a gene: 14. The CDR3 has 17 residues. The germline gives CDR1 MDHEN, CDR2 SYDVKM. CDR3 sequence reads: CASSSIRGRLGSTEAFF. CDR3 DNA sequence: TGTGCCAGCAGTTCAATCAGGGGGCGACTCGGGAGCACTGAAGCTTTCTTT.

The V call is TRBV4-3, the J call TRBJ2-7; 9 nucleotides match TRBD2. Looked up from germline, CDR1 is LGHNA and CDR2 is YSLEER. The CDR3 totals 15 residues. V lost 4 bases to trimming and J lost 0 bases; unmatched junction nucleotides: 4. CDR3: CASSRRLAASYEQYF. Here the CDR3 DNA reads TGCGCCAGCAGCCGCAGACTAGCGGCCTCCTACGAGCAGTACTTC.

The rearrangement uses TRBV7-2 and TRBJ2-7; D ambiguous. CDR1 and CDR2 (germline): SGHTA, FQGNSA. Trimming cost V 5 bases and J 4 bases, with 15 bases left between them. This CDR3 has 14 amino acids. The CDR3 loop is CASSPRLVGYEQYF. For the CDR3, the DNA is TGTGCCAGCAGCCCCCGCCTAGTCGGGTACGAGCAGTACTTC.

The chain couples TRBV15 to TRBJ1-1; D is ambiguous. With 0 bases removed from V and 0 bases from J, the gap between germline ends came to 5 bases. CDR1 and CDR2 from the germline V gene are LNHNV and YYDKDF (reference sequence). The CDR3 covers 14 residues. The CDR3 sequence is CATSRDSVNTEAFF. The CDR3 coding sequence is TGTGCCACCAGCAGAGATTCAGTGAACACTGAAGCTTTCTTT.

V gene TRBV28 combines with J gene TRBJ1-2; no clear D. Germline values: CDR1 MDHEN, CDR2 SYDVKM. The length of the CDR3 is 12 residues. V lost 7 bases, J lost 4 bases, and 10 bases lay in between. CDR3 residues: CASKRLSYGYTF. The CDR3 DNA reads TGTGCCAGCAAGCGACTGTCCTATGGCTACACCTTC.

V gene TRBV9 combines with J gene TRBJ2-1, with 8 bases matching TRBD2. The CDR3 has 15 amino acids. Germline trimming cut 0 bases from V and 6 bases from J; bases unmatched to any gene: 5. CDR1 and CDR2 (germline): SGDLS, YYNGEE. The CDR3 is CASSVEQLAANEQFF. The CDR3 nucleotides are TGTGCCAGCAGCGTAGAGCAACTAGCGGCCAATGAGCAGTTCTTC.

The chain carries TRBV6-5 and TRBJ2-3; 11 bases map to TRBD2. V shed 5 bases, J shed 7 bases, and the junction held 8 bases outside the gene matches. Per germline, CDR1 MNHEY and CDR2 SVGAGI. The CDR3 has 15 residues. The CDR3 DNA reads TGTGCCAGCAGTAAGCTAGCGGGAGGAAGGAATACGCAGTATTTT. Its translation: CASSKLAGGRNTQYF.

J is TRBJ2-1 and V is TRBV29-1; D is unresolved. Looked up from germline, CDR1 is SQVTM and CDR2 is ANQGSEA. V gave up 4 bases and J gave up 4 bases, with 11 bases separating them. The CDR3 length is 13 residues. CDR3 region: CSVVWIRYNEQFF. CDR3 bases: TGCAGCGTTGTATGGATCCGGTACAATGAGCAGTTCTTC.

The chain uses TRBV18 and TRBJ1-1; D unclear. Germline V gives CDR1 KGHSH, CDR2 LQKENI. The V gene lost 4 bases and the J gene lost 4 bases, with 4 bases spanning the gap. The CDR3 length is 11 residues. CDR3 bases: TGTGCCAGCTCACAGGGCACTGAAGCTTTCTTT. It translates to CASSQGTEAFF.

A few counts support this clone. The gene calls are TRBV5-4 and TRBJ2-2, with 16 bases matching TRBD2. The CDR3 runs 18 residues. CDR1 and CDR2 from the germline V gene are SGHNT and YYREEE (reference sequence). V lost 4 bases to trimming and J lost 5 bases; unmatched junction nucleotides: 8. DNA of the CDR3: TGTGCCAGCAGCAAGGGACTAGCGGGAGGGCCCGCGACCGGGGAGCTGTTTTTT. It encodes CASSKGLAGGPATGELFF.

For the CDR3, the DNA is TGTGCCTGGAGTCTGGGGGGGCATACTAATGAAAAACTGTTTTTT. Translating it yields CAWSLGGHTNEKLFF. This chain uses TRBV30 with TRBJ1-4; possible D gene TRBD1, 6 bases. Germline CDR1 reads GTSNPN; CDR2 reads SVGIG (reference sequence). V gave up 2 bases and J gave up 2 bases, with 12 bases separating them. There are 15 residues in the CDR3.

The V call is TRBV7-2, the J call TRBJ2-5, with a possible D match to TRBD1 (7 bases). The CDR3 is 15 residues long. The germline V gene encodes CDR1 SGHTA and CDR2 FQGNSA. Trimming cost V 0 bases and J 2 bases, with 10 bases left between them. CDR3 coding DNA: TGTGCCAGCAGCTTAGCCCCAGGGGGGCAAGAGACCCAGTACTTC. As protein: CASSLAPGGQETQYF.

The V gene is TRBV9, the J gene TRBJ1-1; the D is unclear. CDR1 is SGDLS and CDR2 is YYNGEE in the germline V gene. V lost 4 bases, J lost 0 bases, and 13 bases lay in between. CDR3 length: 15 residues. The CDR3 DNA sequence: TGTGCCAGCAGCACGCACGACGTAGTGAACACTGAAGCTTTCTTT. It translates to CASSTHDVVNTEAFF.

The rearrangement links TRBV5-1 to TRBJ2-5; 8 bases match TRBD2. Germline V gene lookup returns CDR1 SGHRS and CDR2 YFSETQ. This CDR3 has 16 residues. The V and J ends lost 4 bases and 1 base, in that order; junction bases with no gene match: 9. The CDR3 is CASSPEAGGLQETQYF. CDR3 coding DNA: TGCGCCAGCAGCCCCGAGGCGGGAGGACTCCAAGAGACCCAGTACTTC.

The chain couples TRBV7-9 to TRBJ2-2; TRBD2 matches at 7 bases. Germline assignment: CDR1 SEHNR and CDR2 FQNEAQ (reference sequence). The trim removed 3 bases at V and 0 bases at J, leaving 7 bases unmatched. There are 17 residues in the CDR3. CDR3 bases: TGTGCCAGCAGCTTGCCTTCTAGCGGTGCGAACACCGGGGAGCTGTTTTTT. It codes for CASSLPSSGANTGELFF. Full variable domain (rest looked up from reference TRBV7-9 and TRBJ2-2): DTGVSQNPRHKITKRGQNVTFRCDPISEHNRLYWYRQTLGQGPEFLTYFQNEAQLEKSRLLSDRFSAERPKGSFSTLEIQRTEQGDSAMYLCASSLPSSGANTGELFFGEGSRLTVL.

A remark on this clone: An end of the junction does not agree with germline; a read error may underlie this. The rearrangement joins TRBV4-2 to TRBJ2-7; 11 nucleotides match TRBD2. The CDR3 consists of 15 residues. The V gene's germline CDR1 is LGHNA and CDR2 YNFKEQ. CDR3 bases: TGTGCCAGCAGCCAGCTCGACGGGACTAGCGGCCCCTTGAACTTC. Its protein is CASSQLDGTSGPLNF.